A single T cell receptor beta chain is shown here with its context. Libraries were prepared by immunoSEQ multiplex PCR; TCRdb keeps only in-frame clonotypes and omits some of them. Counted here are around 290,000 clones, 85% to 90% occurring once; the ten biggest clones make up under 2.5%. These data come from a study of blood T cell repertoires in COVID-19. Study as a whole: Among Cohort 3 donors, those recovered had two negative PCRs, clearance, or symptom resolution.

Trimming left V 3 bases short and J 2 bases short, with 14 bases between. The CDR3 consists of 15 residues. Germline values: CDR1 MDHEN, CDR2 SYDVKM. The V gene is TRBV28, the J gene TRBJ2-7; possible D gene TRBD2, 6 bases. The sample consisted of PBMCs or T cells enriched from blood (not recorded which). This clonotype originated in a woman aged 55-70 years in a cohort exposed to, infected with or recovered from COVID-19 (not recorded which). The CDR3 loop reads CASSFPPPGAYEQYF. CDR3 in DNA: TGTGCCAGCAGTTTTCCCCCCCCGGGGGCCTACGAGCAGTACTTC. The full variable domain, with the rest looked up from reference TRBV28 and TRBJ2-7, is DVKVTQSSRYLVKRTGEKVFLECVQDMDHENMFWYRQDPGLGLRLIYFSYDVKMKEKGDIPEGYSVSREKKERFSLILESASTNQTSMYLCASSFPPPGAYEQYFGPGTRLTVT.